Below, one T cell receptor (beta chain) is given with its context. Its antigen remains undetermined. No qualities accompany the bases; no much larger clone lies one base away. The data stem from a study of shared clonotypes between healthy human individuals (dated by TCRdb to the early 2020s). Regarding the study in general: A few men and two women, aged 18 to 49 years, made up the cohort. To estimate repertoire size and how much clonotypes are shared between individuals, the study performed deep sequencing of blood TCR repertoires from 4 to 6 healthy adults. Per donor, three plates each were used for CD4 naive and CD4 memory, two for CD8 naive, and one for CD8 memory. Between about 0.8 and 9 billion PBMCs per donor were obtained by leukapheresis. To increase sequencing depth and limit assay-specific biases, different laboratories used diverse techniques to prepare libraries and sequence TCR repertoires. Broader findings and caveats from the paper: Incomplete sequencing was indicated by rarefaction of sorted-subset datasets, despite the large sequencing depth. Higher generation probabilities were observed for clonotypes shared by all four sorted-subset donors than for non-shared clonotypes. Based on pairwise subsampling, the degree of clonotype sharing among donors was expected to be affected by sequencing depth. When a handful of donors were compared, the shared fraction of clonotypes was 5% to 6.5% for naive CD4, roughly 3.3% for naive CD8, more than 2% for memory CD4, and 0.35% to 0.4% for memory CD8. Sampling was restricted to blood, and TCR repertoires in tissue are likely to differ from TCR repertoires in blood. The genetic and exposure-history diversity represented was limited by the small number of donors. Estimated clonotype richness was generally larger for naive than for memory subsets.

Using the deep immunoSEQ assay, multiplex PCR amplified TCR CDR3 regions from genomic DNA. For each cell subset, the extracted genomic DNA was distributed evenly across all wells of several immunoSEQ 96-well plates, and each plate served as one replicate. For sorted subsets, roughly 200 ng genomic DNA, equal to about 30,000 T cell genomes, was loaded into each replicate PCR. Purified libraries were quantified with a Qubit 3.0 fluorometer, sized on a Bioanalyzer 2100, and re-quantified with the KAPA Library Quantification kit. Every immunoSEQ 96-well plate was sequenced on a dedicated single-read 150-cycle Illumina NextSeq 550 flow cell. As for how the authors treated the data: Because the immunoSEQ output included only junctional sequences and no quality scores, the filtering could not be the same as the filtering used for full-length reads. Sequences were annotated with PyIR, a Python wrapper for IgBLAST v1.9, using IMGT germline references to assign V/J genes and CDR3. Reads were filtered out if the reads had weak V/J assignments (E-value above 1e-6), no CDR3, stop codons, out-of-frame junctions, or ambiguous translated residues. A V3J clonotype was defined by an identical inferred V gene, J gene, and CDR3 amino acid sequence. The percentage overlap between two repertoires was calculated by dividing the number of shared unique clonotypes by the size of the smaller repertoire. Three approaches were used to assess repertoire richness: RTK rarefaction, the Chao1 estimator, and Recon v2.1 estimates of unobserved clonotypes. OLGA was used to compute generation probabilities for all TCRbeta clonotypes that the gDNA method yielded from a handful of donors. TCRdb stores this immuneACCESS table with in-frame sequences only. Part of the clones is absent; in the studies checked, under half of the shortfall reflects unresolved V genes, and no reason is known for the rest. The DNA was the basis for D and trimming; V, J and clone size are from that table. In this sample the table shows some 2 million clones, approximately 94% of which occur a single time. More than 0.95% of the sample lies in the top ten.

CD8 naive samples consisted of CD45RO-negative cells that were positively selected for CCR7, yielding a CD45RA+CCR7+ population without TemRA cells. Donors were healthy HIV-negative adults with no recently reported acute infections or vaccinations. All donors were Caucasian adults living in Nashville, Tennessee, USA. Blood was obtained by leukapheresis, after which PBMCs were separated by Ficoll-Histopaque density gradient centrifugation and cryopreserved in liquid nitrogen vapor phase. Analytical flow cytometry was used to check the purity and quantity of every magnetically sorted T cell population. From each sorted fraction, genomic DNA was isolated and quantified by UV absorbance on a Nanodrop 2000c. In the germline V gene (reference sequence), CDR1 corresponds to MNHEY and CDR2 to SMNVEV. V ends up 3 bases short and J 6 bases short, with an unmatched junction base count of 6. Including cysteine and phenylalanine, the CDR3 has 15 amino acids. The DNA shown is the 45-base CDR3, in frame from base 1.

Sequenced sample: naive CD8+ T cells sorted from blood. The cell subset or site label on this specimen signifies: CD45RA+CCR7+. This chain joins TRBV27 to TRBJ2-1, with 9 central nucleotides matching TRBD1. The sequence derives from a man between 18 and 29 years old in good health. The sequenced DNA: TGTGCCAGCAGTTTGATGGACAGGGGATCCAATGAGCAGTTCTTC. Translated, this gives CASSLMDRGSNEQFF.